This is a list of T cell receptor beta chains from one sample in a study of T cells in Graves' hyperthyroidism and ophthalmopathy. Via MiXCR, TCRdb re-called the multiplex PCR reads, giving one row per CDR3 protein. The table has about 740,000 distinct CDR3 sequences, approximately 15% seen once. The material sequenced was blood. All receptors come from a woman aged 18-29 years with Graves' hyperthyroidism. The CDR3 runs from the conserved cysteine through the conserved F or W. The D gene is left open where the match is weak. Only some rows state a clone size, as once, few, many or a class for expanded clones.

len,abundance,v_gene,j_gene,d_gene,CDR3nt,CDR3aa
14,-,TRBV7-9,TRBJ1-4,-,TGTGCCAGCAGCTTAAACGGTGGCTCGGGGAAACTGTTTTTT,CASSLNGGSGKLFF
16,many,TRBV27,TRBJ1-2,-,TGTGCCAGCAGTTTAGGAGTGGCGGTACCAGGCGATGGCTACACCTTC,CASSLGVAVPGDGYTF
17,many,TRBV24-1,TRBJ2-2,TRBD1,TGTGCCACCAGTGATTTGCCCTGGACAGGGAACACCGGGGAGCTGTTTTTT,CATSDLPWTGNTGELFF
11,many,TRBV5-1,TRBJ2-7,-,TGCGCCAGCAGCGACCCCGGCGAGCAGTACTTC,CASSDPGEQYF
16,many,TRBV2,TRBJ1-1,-,TGTGCCAGCAGCGGTACTACAGGGTGGGGGAACACTGAAGCTTTCTTT,CASSGTTGWGNTEAFF
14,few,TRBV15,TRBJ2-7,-,TGTGCCACCAGCAGAGAATCCCTCCCCGACGAGCAGTACTTC,CATSRESLPDEQYF
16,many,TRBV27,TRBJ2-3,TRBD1,TGTGCCAGCAGTTTGCTTGGGACAGAAGGTCCAGATACGCAGTATTTT,CASSLLGTEGPDTQYF
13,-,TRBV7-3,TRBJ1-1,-,TGTGCCAGCAGTGAGTTTAGGAACTACGGAGCTTTCTTT,CASSEFRNYGAFF
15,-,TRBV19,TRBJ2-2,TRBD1,TGTGCCAGTAGACAAGACAGGGGAATCACCGGGGAGCTGTTTTTT,CASRQDRGITGELFF
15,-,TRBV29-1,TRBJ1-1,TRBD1,TGCAGCGTTGAAGATCTCGAGGGACAGTACACTGAAGCTTTCTTT,CSVEDLEGQYTEAFF
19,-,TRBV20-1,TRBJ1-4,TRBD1,TGCAGTGCTAGAGTTCGAACCTCCCGAAACAGGGGGCAACGTGAAAAACTGTTTTTT,CSARVRTSRNRGQREKLFF
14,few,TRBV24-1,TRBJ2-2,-,TGTGCCACCAGTGAGTGGACTAACACCGGGGAGCTGTTTTTT,CATSEWTNTGELFF
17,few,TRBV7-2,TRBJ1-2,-,TGTGCCCATACCGGGGCAGACCTAACTAGAAAAAACTATGGCTACACCTTC,CAHTGADLTRKNYGYTF
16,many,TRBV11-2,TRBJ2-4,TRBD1,TGTGCCAGCAGCCTTGGCCCCGGGACAGGGAAAAACATTCAGTACTTC,CASSLGPGTGKNIQYF
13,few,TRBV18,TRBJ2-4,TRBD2,TGTGCCAGCTCCGTGGGAGGGCCTAACATTCAGTACTTC,CASSVGGPNIQYF
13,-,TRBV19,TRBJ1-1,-,TGTGCCAGTAGTATCATAGGGCCCACTGAAGCTTTCTTT,CASSIIGPTEAFF
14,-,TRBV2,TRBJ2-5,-,TGTGCCAGCAGTAACCGGGACATCCAGGAGACCCAGTACTTC,CASSNRDIQETQYF
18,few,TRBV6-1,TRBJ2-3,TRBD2,TGTGCCAGCAGTAAGCCGGGACTAGCCCTTCTAGGGCGGAGTGCGCAGTATTTT,CASSKPGLALLGRSAQYF
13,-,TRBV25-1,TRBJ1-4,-,TGTGCCAGCAGTCACCGGGTCGAGGAAAAACTGTTTTTT,CASSHRVEEKLFF
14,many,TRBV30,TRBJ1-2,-,TGTGCCTGGAGTTCGCTGATACGAACTTATGGCTACACCTTC,CAWSSLIRTYGYTF
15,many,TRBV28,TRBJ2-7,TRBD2,TGTGCCAGCAGTTTATGGGGGGAGGGGAACTACGAGCAGTACTTC,CASSLWGEGNYEQYF
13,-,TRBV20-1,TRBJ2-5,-,TGCAGTGTTGGCGGAGGGGTACAAGAGACCCAGTACTTC,CSVGGGVQETQYF
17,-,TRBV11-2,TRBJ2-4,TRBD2,TGTGCCAGCAGCCCTATACGGACTAGCGGGAGCGAAAACATTCAGTACTTC,CASSPIRTSGSENIQYF
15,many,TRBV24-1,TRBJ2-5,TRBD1,TGTGCCACCAGTGATTTAAGACAGGGGACGGAGACCCAGTACTTC,CATSDLRQGTETQYF
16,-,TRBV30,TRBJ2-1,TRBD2,TGTGCCTGGAGTGTAGGGGGACTAGCGGCCTACAATGAGCAGTTCTTC,CAWSVGGLAAYNEQFF
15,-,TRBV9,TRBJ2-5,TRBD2,TGTGCCAGCAGCTCATATCAGACTAGCCTTGAGACCCAGTACTTC,CASSSYQTSLETQYF
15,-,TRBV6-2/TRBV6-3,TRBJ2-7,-,TGTGCCAGCAGTTACATAGCGGACCTAGGATACGAGCAGTACTTC,CASSYIADLGYEQYF
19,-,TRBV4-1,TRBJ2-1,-,TGCGCCAGCAGCCAAGAAAACCCGGGACGGCAACTCTCCTACAATGAGCAGTTCTTC,CASSQENPGRQLSYNEQFF
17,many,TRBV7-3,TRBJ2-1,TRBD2,TGTGCCAGCATCCTTAGGGCGAAGCGGGAGGACCCAAATGAGCAGTTCTTC,CASILRAKREDPNEQFF
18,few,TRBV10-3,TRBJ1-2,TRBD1,TGTGCCATCAGTGAGCCGAGGGACAGGAAAACTACTAACTATGGCTACACCTTC,CAISEPRDRKTTNYGYTF
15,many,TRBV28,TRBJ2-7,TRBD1,TGTGCCAGCAGTTTCGGAGGACAGGGGTGGCACGAGCAGTACTTC,CASSFGGQGWHEQYF
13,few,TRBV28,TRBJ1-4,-,TGTGCCAGCAATGGAGGCGGAACTGAAAAACTGTTTTTT,CASNGGGTEKLFF
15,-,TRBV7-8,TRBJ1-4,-,TGTGCCAGCAGCCAGATGAGGTACACTAATGAAAAACTGTTTTTT,CASSQMRYTNEKLFF
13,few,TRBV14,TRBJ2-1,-,TGTGCCAGCAGCCAAGTCCGGTACAATGAGCAGTTCTTC,CASSQVRYNEQFF
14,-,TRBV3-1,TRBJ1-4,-,TGTGCCAGCAGCCAAGAGGGAGGGTACGGAAAACTGTTTTTT,CASSQEGGYGKLFF
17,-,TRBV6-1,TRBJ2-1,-,TGTGCCAGCAGTGAAGCGCTAAACCGGAGCCCCTACAATGAGCAGTTCTTC,CASSEALNRSPYNEQFF
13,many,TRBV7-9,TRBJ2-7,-,TGTGCCAGCAGCCCCAGGGATACCTACGAGCAGTACTTC,CASSPRDTYEQYF
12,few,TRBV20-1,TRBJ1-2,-,TGCAGTGCTGACCCCAGGCGTAGCGGCTACACCTTC,CSADPRRSGYTF